Following are 29 T cell receptor beta chains from one sample sequenced in a study of blood T cell repertoires in COVID-19. Profiled with immunoSEQ multiplex PCR; TCRdb holds only in-frame clones, not every one. This sample has roughly 150,000 clones, with 80% to 90% found just once. The sample consisted of peripheral blood. All receptors come from a man in his fifties or sixties with active or convalescent COVID-19.

Comment on this clone: In the same sample, other DNA sequences code for this CDR3. V usage is TRBV5-1 and J usage is TRBJ1-1; 10 nucleotides line up with TRBD1. Per germline, CDR1 SGHRS and CDR2 YFSETQ. J gave up 2 bases and V 4 bases, and 2 bases lay outside the gene matches. This CDR3 is built from 14 residues. CDR3 in DNA: TGCGCCAGCAGCGGACAGGGGGGCAACACTGAAGCTTTCTTT. Translation gives CASSGQGGNTEAFF.

This clone appeared a few times. The rearrangement joins TRBV5-6 to TRBJ2-7, with D possibly being TRBD2 (5 bases). This CDR3 spans 12 amino acids. CDR1 and CDR2 from the germline V gene are SGHDT and YYEEEE. V was pared by 4 bases and J by 3 bases, with 8 bases between. This chain's CDR3 is CASSIRDYEQYF. As DNA, the CDR3 is TGTGCCAGCAGCATCCGGGACTACGAGCAGTACTTC.

The chain couples TRBV27 to TRBJ2-7; tentatively, D is TRBD1 (5 bases). Germline V gene data show CDR1 as MNHEY and CDR2 as SMNVEV (reference sequence). CDR3 length equals 17 residues. Trimming removed 0 bases at V and 7 bases at J, with 22 bases between. CDR3 protein: CASSLSPQGSTSLEQYF. The CDR3, as DNA: TGTGCCAGCAGTTTATCTCCCCAGGGATCCACTTCCTTGGAGCAGTACTTC.

V and J are TRBV19 and TRBJ1-5; possibly TRBD1 for D (5 bases). This CDR3 spans 14 amino acids. The V gene lost 5 bases and the J gene lost 0 bases, with 8 bases spanning the gap. Germline CDR1 and CDR2: LNHDA and SQIVND (reference sequence). The CDR3 here is CASSAGNSNQPQHF. Here the CDR3 DNA reads TGTGCCAGTAGTGCAGGGAATAGCAATCAGCCCCAGCATTTT.

The rearrangement uses TRBV10-3 and TRBJ2-5; D is unresolved. The length of the CDR3 is 14 residues. V lost 3 bases and J lost 1, with 9 bases in between. Germline-derived CDR1 and CDR2 are ENHRY and SYGVKD. CDR3 protein: CAISDLALQETQYF. The CDR3, as DNA: TGTGCCATCAGTGATTTAGCCCTCCAAGAGACCCAGTACTTC.

The V call is TRBV9, the J call TRBJ2-7; 7 bases align to TRBD1. The CDR3 has 14 residues. Germline V gene data show CDR1 as SGDLS and CDR2 as YYNGEE. Trimming cost V 4 bases and J 3 bases; bases outside gene matches: 7. CDR3 nucleotides: TGTGCCAGCAGCCCCGAGGACAGGTTCTACGAGCAGTACTTC. Protein: CASSPEDRFYEQYF.

The chain employs TRBV12-3 or TRBV12-4 and TRBJ1-2, with D possibly TRBD1 on 6 matching bases. The CDR3 sequence is 13 residues long. V gave up 2 bases and J gave up 5 bases, with 9 bases separating them. Here the CDR3 reads CASSLNRDYGYTF. CDR3 sequence (DNA): TGTGCCAGCAGTTTAAACAGGGATTATGGCTACACCTTC.

The CDR3 protein is CASSPTQEDTQYF. CDR3 in DNA: TGTGCCAGCAGCCCCACCCAGGAAGATACGCAGTATTTT. The rearrangement joins TRBV7-3 to TRBJ2-3; D unclear. The CDR3 loop spans 13 amino acids. The V end was cut by 5 bases, the J end by 5 bases, with 11 bases between. The germline V gene has CDR1 SGHTA and CDR2 FQGTGA.

V and J are TRBV5-1 and TRBJ1-1; 9 nucleotides agree with TRBD1. Unmatched junction bases numbered 3, after V lost 0 bases and J lost 0 bases. CDR3 size: 16 residues. Germline values: CDR1 SGHRS, CDR2 YFSETQ. In nucleotides, the CDR3 is TGCGCCAGCAGCTTGGGCTGGACAGGGGTGAACACTGAAGCTTTCTTT. As protein: CASSLGWTGVNTEAFF.

The CDR3 reads CASSINLQYGYTF. In DNA form, the CDR3 reads TGTGCCAGTAGTATAAACCTTCAGTATGGCTACACCTTC. The genes are TRBV19 and TRBJ1-2, with unresolved D. The CDR3 is made up of 13 amino acids. The germline CDR1 and CDR2 sequences are LNHDA and SQIVND (reference sequence). Trimming removed 2 bases at V and 5 bases at J, with 9 bases between.

This clone was counted a single time. The rearrangement uses TRBV4-1 and TRBJ2-4, with D possibly matching TRBD1 (6 bases). Per germline, CDR1 MGHRA and CDR2 YSYEKL. This CDR3 is built from 16 residues. V lost 3 bases, J lost 0 bases, and 12 bases lay in between. CDR3: CASSHRDTLAKNIQYF. DNA of the CDR3: TGCGCCAGCAGCCACCGGGACACCTTAGCCAAAAACATTCAGTACTTC.

This sequence joins TRBV5-1 and TRBJ2-1, with 8 bases lining up with TRBD1. The trim removed 2 bases at V and 7 bases at J, leaving 5 bases unmatched. This CDR3 has 14 amino acids. Germline lookup yields CDR1 SGHRS and CDR2 YFSETQ. The CDR3: CASSFWTGLNEQFF. The CDR3 bases are TGCGCCAGCAGCTTCTGGACAGGGTTGAATGAGCAGTTCTTC. Complete variable domain (other parts from reference TRBV5-1 and TRBJ2-1): KAGVTQTPRYLIKTRGQQVTLSCSPISGHRSVSWYQQTPGQGLQFLFEYFSETQRNKGNFPGRFSGRQFSNSRSEMNVSTLELGDSALYLCASSFWTGLNEQFFGPGTRLTVL.

CDR3 DNA: TGTGCCAGCAGCCCACTAGCGGGGGGGCAGGGTGAGCAGTTCTTC. The encoded protein is CASSPLAGGQGEQFF. The chain uses TRBV9 and TRBJ2-1, with TRBD2 matching over 13 bases. Germline CDR1 reads SGDLS; CDR2 reads YYNGEE. This CDR3 has 15 amino acids. V lost 4 bases to trimming and J lost 9 bases; unmatched junction nucleotides: 7.

This clone was seen only once. The V and J genes are TRBV28 and TRBJ1-5; tentatively, D is TRBD1 (6 bases). This CDR3 is built from 15 residues. Trimming cost V 6 bases and J 0 bases, with 12 bases left between them. CDR1 and CDR2 (germline): MDHEN, SYDVKM. The CDR3 DNA reads TGTGCCAGCAGGGTGGACAGTTATAGCAATCAGCCCCAGCATTTT. Amino acids: CASRVDSYSNQPQHF.

This rearrangement joins TRBV28 to TRBJ1-5; maybe TRBD1 (6 bases). V lost 10 bases, J lost 3 bases, and 19 bases lay in between. Looked up from germline, CDR1 is MDHEN and CDR2 is SYDVKM. The CDR3 runs to 15 residues. In DNA form, the CDR3 reads TGTGCCACCCTCCCTGGGGGGGCCTCCAATCAGCCCCAGCATTTT. Protein sequence: CATLPGGASNQPQHF. The variable domain in full, with the rest retrieved from reference TRBV28 and TRBJ1-5, is DVKVTQSSRYLVKRTGEKVFLECVQDMDHENMFWYRQDPGLGLRLIYFSYDVKMKEKGDIPEGYSVSREKKERFSLILESASTNQTSMYLCATLPGGASNQPQHFGDGTRLSIL.

The gene calls are TRBV5-1 and TRBJ2-2; 9 bases align to TRBD1. V shed 2 bases and J 3 bases; nucleotides not matched to a gene: 2. This CDR3 region has 15 residues. From germline, CDR1 is SGHRS and CDR2 YFSETQ. CDR3 amino acids: CASSFGTGYTGELFF. CDR3 bases: TGCGCCAGCAGCTTCGGGACAGGGTACACCGGGGAGCTGTTTTTT.

This clone was picked up one time. The gene calls are TRBV5-1 and TRBJ2-5; 8 nucleotides match TRBD2. The junction had 11 bases not matched to a gene; V was cut back by 4 bases and J by 0 bases. The CDR3 consists of 17 residues. Germline V lookup: CDR1 SGHRS, CDR2 YFSETQ. Here the CDR3 DNA reads TGCGCCAGCAGCAGGCCCCCTTTTAGCGGGGACCAAGAGACCCAGTACTTC. This gives the protein CASSRPPFSGDQETQYF.

The chain recombines TRBV7-3 with TRBJ1-2; 7 positions agree with TRBD1. V lost 5 bases and J lost 0; bases outside the gene matches: 3. Germline V gene data show CDR1 as SGHTA and CDR2 as FQGTGA. CDR3 length: 14 amino acids. The DNA for the CDR3 is TGTGCCAGCAGCGTACAGGGGACTAACTATGGCTACACCTTC. Amino acid sequence: CASSVQGTNYGYTF.

The rearrangement joins TRBV5-5 to TRBJ1-4; TRBD1 matches 10 bases. The V gene end was trimmed by 4 bases and the J gene end by 6 bases; junction bases not matched to a gene: 6. CDR3 length: 15 amino acids. Looked up from germline, CDR1 is SGHKS and CDR2 is YYEKEE (reference sequence). CDR3 protein: CASSTGQGGDEKLFF. The CDR3 bases are TGTGCCAGCAGCACCGGACAGGGGGGTGATGAAAAACTGTTTTTT.

This chain connects TRBV30 to TRBJ1-3; D possibly corresponds to TRBD1 (6 bases). The V end was cut by 3 bases, the J end by 3 bases, with 12 bases between. The CDR3 consists of 14 residues. The germline gives CDR1 GTSNPN, CDR2 SVGIG (reference sequence). CDR3 nucleotide sequence: TGTGCCTGGAGGCCGGGGGGCAATGGAAACACCATATATTTT. Translating it yields CAWRPGGNGNTIYF.

V usage is TRBV18 and J usage is TRBJ1-1; TRBD1 matches at 10 bases. Germline CDR1 and CDR2: KGHSH and LQKENI. The CDR3 has 15 amino acids. Trimming at V came to 6 bases and at J to 1 base, leaving 5 bases not matched to a gene. Here the CDR3 reads CASSPGTGENTEAFF. CDR3 coding DNA: TGTGCCAGCTCCCCCGGGACAGGGGAGAACACTGAAGCTTTCTTT.

The J gene is TRBJ2-7, the V gene TRBV5-1; D unresolved. The CDR3 totals 12 residues. The germline V gene has CDR1 SGHRS and CDR2 YFSETQ. Trimming left V 3 bases short and J 4 bases short, with 8 bases between. CDR3 amino acids: CASSSREYEQYF. The CDR3, as DNA: TGCGCCAGCAGCTCGCGAGAATACGAGCAGTACTTC.

The J gene is TRBJ2-6, the V gene TRBV20-1, with 14 bases lining up with TRBD2. Germline V gene data show CDR1 as DFQATT and CDR2 as SNEGSKA (reference sequence). The V segment lost 3 bases and the J segment 2 bases; nucleotides outside the gene matches: 6. This CDR3 comprises 18 residues. The DNA for the CDR3 is TGCAGTGCTAGTGCCAGACTAGCGGGAGGGGCTGGGGCCAACGTCCTGACTTTC. Its protein product is CSASARLAGGAGANVLTF.

The rearrangement uses TRBV19 and TRBJ1-6, with D possibly TRBD1 on 5 matching bases. Deletions cut 10 bases from V and 8 bases from J, with 21 bases between. The CDR3 has 15 amino acids. Germline CDR1 is LNHDA and CDR2 is SQIVND (reference sequence). The CDR3 nucleotides are TGTGCCACTCAGGAGGGGCAGGGCTCTTATTCACCCCTCCACTTT. It translates to CATQEGQGSYSPLHF.

The chain combines TRBV11-2 with TRBJ2-3; the D is unclear. The CDR3 loop spans 14 amino acids. Germline V lookup: CDR1 SGHAT, CDR2 FQNNGV. The ends were cut back, 7 bases at V and 1 base at J, with 12 bases in the middle. CDR3 protein: CASTPRRGTDTQYF. CDR3 DNA sequence: TGTGCCAGCACTCCCCGCCGCGGCACAGATACGCAGTATTTT.

The CDR3 sequence is CASSEPGSSYEQYF. CDR3 coding DNA: TGTGCCAGCAGTGAACCCGGTAGCTCCTACGAGCAGTACTTC. The rearrangement links TRBV6-1 to TRBJ2-7; D is unclear. Germline V gene sequence: CDR1 MNHNS, CDR2 SASEGT. The CDR3 sequence is 14 residues long. V was cut by 2 bases and J by 0 bases, with 8 bases left in between.

This sequence joins TRBV7-9 and TRBJ2-1; TRBD1 agrees at 10 bases. CDR3 length: 14 amino acids. Per germline, CDR1 SEHNR and CDR2 FQNEAQ (reference sequence). Germline trimming cut 5 bases from V and 8 bases from J; bases unmatched to any gene: 6. The DNA for the CDR3 is TGTGCCAGCAGCCGGACAGGGGGACCGCATGAGCAGTTCTTC. Translation gives CASSRTGGPHEQFF. Filled out from reference TRBV7-9 and TRBJ2-1, the complete variable domain reads DTGVSQNPRHKITKRGQNVTFRCDPISEHNRLYWYRQTLGQGPEFLTYFQNEAQLEKSRLLSDRFSAERPKGSFSTLEIQRTEQGDSAMYLCASSRTGGPHEQFFGPGTRLTVL.

This clone is a singleton in its sample. The chain uses TRBV19 and TRBJ1-2; the D is unclear. This CDR3 region has 9 residues. V gave up 11 bases and J gave up 2 bases, with 3 bases separating them. Germline loops: CDR1 LNHDA, CDR2 SQIVND (reference sequence). CDR3 in amino acids: CAQNYGYTF. The CDR3 DNA follows: TGTGCCCAAAACTATGGCTACACCTTC.

The chain combines TRBV24-1 with TRBJ2-5; possible D gene TRBD1, 5 bases. CDR3 length equals 15 residues. Germline values: CDR1 KGHDR, CDR2 SFDVKD. Trimming took off 3 bases at V and 2 bases at J, with 12 bases between the two ends. CDR3 protein: CATSDTRTQQETQYF. The CDR3 DNA sequence: TGTGCCACCAGTGATACAAGGACACAGCAAGAGACCCAGTACTTC.